This TCR beta chain emerged from a study of early T cells in non-severe SARS-CoV-2 infection. Overall study results and limits: Matching with VDJdb favored anti-spike CD8 responses (missing private and CD4 specificities).

In TCRdb, the 5' RACE reads were re-called with MiXCR into one record per CDR3 protein. This table holds about 76,000 distinct CDR3 sequences, 11% found once. A word on this clonotype: What it recognizes is unknown.

The CDR3 has 15 residues. The germline gives CDR1 MNHEY, CDR2 SVGAGI. V was pared by 4 bases and J by 3 bases, with 8 bases of the junction left unmatched. Sequencing was carried out using whole blood. The receptor's source is an adult who was a healthcare worker with PCR-confirmed SARS-CoV-2 infection or an uninfected control (not recorded which). V and J are TRBV6-5 and TRBJ2-7; 8 bases map to TRBD2. CDR3 loop: CASSFHGGASYEQYF. The CDR3 region has the DNA TGTGCCAGCAGTTTTCACGGGGGGGCCAGCTACGAGCAGTACTTC.